The clone carrying this TCR beta chain appeared a single time. Other DNA sequences in the sample encode the same CDR3. The data originate from a study of control samples from healthy donors and cancer patients. Germline CDR1 reads MDHEN; CDR2 reads SYDVKM. Trimming at V came to 2 bases and at J to 5 bases, leaving 2 bases not matched to a gene. This CDR3 spans 14 amino acids. Libraries were prepared by immunoSEQ multiplex PCR; TCRdb keeps only in-frame clonotypes and omits some of them. This table holds roughly 90,000 clones, more than 80% found once. This TCR came from a woman aged 25 to 39 in good health. This chain links TRBV28 with TRBJ2-3; 9 bases fit TRBD2. The sequencing input was blood. The CDR3 sequence: CASSLAGGGDTQYF. The DNA for the CDR3 is TGTGCCAGCAGTTTAGCGGGGGGGGGAGATACGCAGTATTTT.